The present TCR beta chain was sequenced within a study of Ad26.COV2.S vaccination and SARS-CoV-2 variants. About the research overall: Donor was assigned to the Ad26.COV2.S arm of trial COV1001.

The treatment is: 19 received Ad26.COV2.S at low or high dose, single or two shots; about five received placebo; per-sample allocation not given. At day 63 after the first vaccine or placebo injection, samples were drawn. Profiled with immunoSEQ multiplex PCR; TCRdb holds only in-frame clones, not every one. The table has hundreds of thousands of clones, around 86% seen once. Note on this clone: Its antigen is currently unknown.

In germline, CDR1 is SGHTA, CDR2 FQGTGA. This CDR3 has 13 residues. V was clipped by 6 bases and J by 8 bases; unmatched bases: 8. Points from the study as a whole: CD8+ and CD4+ T cells specific for spike reportedly responded with substantial breadth after vaccination. Recipients of either vaccine or placebo displayed similar breadth of non-spike TCRs. Spike-specific TCR breadth was greater after Ad26.COV2.S than placebo.

This TCR came from a person aged 18-60 years who received the Ad26.COV2.S COVID-19 vaccine or a placebo. This chain joins TRBV7-3 and TRBJ1-2; 8 bases are a match to TRBD1. The sequencing here drew on peripheral blood, taken in a trial of Ad26.COV2.S vaccine versus placebo. The DNA for the CDR3 is TGTGCCAGCAGTCGCGACAGGGGTGGAGGCTACACCTTC. Amino acid sequence: CASSRDRGGGYTF.